One sample yielded the 4 T cell receptor beta chains listed below, sequenced in a study of control samples from healthy donors and cancer patients. This table comes from immunoSEQ multiplex PCR, and its TCRdb copy is limited to in-frame clones, with some not included. The table lists roughly 20,000 clones, 82% of them singletons, with 29% in the top ten. The source material was PBMCs. These receptors all come from a man aged 80 or over with head and neck cancer.

This clone was counted only a few times. The gene calls are TRBV27 and TRBJ2-1, with D hard to call. The CDR3 length is 13 residues. Germline CDR1 and CDR2: MNHEY and SMNVEV (reference sequence). Deletions cut 6 bases from V and 3 bases from J, with 9 bases between. CDR3 in amino acids: CASSPGSYNEQFF. The CDR3 DNA sequence: TGTGCCAGCAGCCCAGGAAGCTACAATGAGCAGTTCTTC.

The chain employs TRBV5-3 and TRBJ2-7, with D possibly being TRBD2 (6 bases). TRBV5-3 has ORF status, its function being uncertain. This CDR3 contains 16 residues. The V end was cut by 5 bases, the J end by 4 bases, with 22 bases between. The CDR3 is CARSSVAEHAPYEQYF. The CDR3 DNA follows: TGTGCCAGAAGTTCAGTAGCGGAGCACGCCCCATACGAGCAGTACTTC.

This clone was observed a few times. This rearrangement joins TRBV4-2 to TRBJ1-2; D uncertain. Trimming took off 0 bases at V and 4 bases at J, with 12 bases between the two ends. Germline values: CDR1 LGHNA, CDR2 YNFKEQ. The CDR3 covers 15 residues. Here the CDR3 DNA reads TGTGCCAGCAGCCAAGAGGAAAGGCTCCCCTATGGCTACACCTTC. Amino acids: CASSQEERLPYGYTF.

The genes are TRBV5-1 and TRBJ2-3; the D gene is possibly TRBD2 (6 bases). The CDR3 loop spans 15 amino acids. V dropped 2 bases and J dropped 2 bases, with 12 bases sitting between them. Germline V lookup: CDR1 SGHRS, CDR2 YFSETQ. As DNA, the CDR3 is TGCGCCAGCAGCTTAACAGGAGGGGTCACAGATACGCAGTATTTT. Translating gives CASSLTGGVTDTQYF.